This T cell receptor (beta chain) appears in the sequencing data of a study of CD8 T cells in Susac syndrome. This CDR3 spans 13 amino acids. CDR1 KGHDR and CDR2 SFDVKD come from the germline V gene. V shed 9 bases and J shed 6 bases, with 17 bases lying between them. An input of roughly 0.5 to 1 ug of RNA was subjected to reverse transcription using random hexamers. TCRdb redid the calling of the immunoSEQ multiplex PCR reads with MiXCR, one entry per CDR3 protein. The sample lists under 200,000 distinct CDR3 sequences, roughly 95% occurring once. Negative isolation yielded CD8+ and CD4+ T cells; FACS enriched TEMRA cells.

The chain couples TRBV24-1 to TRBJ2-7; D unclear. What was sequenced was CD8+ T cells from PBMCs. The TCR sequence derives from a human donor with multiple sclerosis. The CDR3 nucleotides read TGTGCCACCCATATTCGATGGGTGTTCGAGCAGTACTTC. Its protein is CATHIRWVFEQYF.